A selection of T cell receptor beta chains follows, all from one sample in a study of T cell repertoires in cytomegalovirus infection. One entry per CDR3 protein, called by TCRdb with MiXCR from the reads. The sample includes a few hundred thousand distinct CDR3 sequences, roughly a sixth seen only once; the top ten take around 12%. What was sequenced was PBMCs. The source is a human donor in good health (CMV status not recorded). Some clones in this sample may be carry-over from other donors' samples. The CDR3 runs from the conserved cysteine through the conserved F or W. The D gene is left open where the match is weak. A clone size is listed for some rows: how often the clone was seen (once, few, many), or a class if it is expanded.

clone size,D gene,V gene,J gene,CDR3 DNA,CDR3 protein
.,.,TRBV27,TRBJ2-7,TGTGCCAGCAGTTTAAGACTAGTTGGCCACGAGCAGTACTTC,CASSLRLVGHEQYF
.,TRBD1,TRBV24-1,TRBJ2-3,TGTGCCACCAGTGAAACAGGGGAGACAGATACGCAGTATTTT,CATSETGETDTQYF
.,.,TRBV12-3/TRBV12-4,TRBJ2-7,TGTGCCAGCAGTTTAAGGTGGGGGTCCTCTTACGAGCAGTACTTC,CASSLRWGSSYEQYF
few,TRBD1,TRBV27,TRBJ1-5,TGTGCCACCGGGACAGGGGGGAGTCAGCCCCAGCATTTT,CATGTGGSQPQHF
few,.,TRBV15,TRBJ1-1,TGTGCCACCAGCAGAGATCGTTACACTGAAGCTTTCTTT,CATSRDRYTEAFF
.,TRBD1,TRBV18,TRBJ2-1,TGTGCCAGCTCACGGTTACAGGGGGCCTACAATGAGCAGTTCTTC,CASSRLQGAYNEQFF
few,.,TRBV29-1,TRBJ2-7,TGCAGCGTTCTAACCGACGTGAACGAGCAGTACTTC,CSVLTDVNEQYF
many,.,TRBV7-6,TRBJ1-2,TGTGCCAGCAGCTTAGGGATGGGGGACTATGGCTACACCTTC,CASSLGMGDYGYTF
many,TRBD1,TRBV11-2,TRBJ2-2,TGTGCCAGCAGCTCGCGGACAGGGGACACCGGGGAGCTGTTTTTT,CASSSRTGDTGELFF
few,TRBD1,TRBV3-1,TRBJ1-1,TGTGCCAGCAGCGGCCGGGACAGGAACACTGAAGCTTTCTTT,CASSGRDRNTEAFF
many,.,TRBV27,TRBJ2-1,TGTGCCAGCAGTGCCGGGCCGCAAAAGGGCGAGCAGTTCTTC,CASSAGPQKGEQFF
.,TRBD2,TRBV27,TRBJ2-1,TGTGCCAGCAGTTCGCAAGCGGGGGGGCTTCCCTACAATGAGCAGTTCTTC,CASSSQAGGLPYNEQFF
.,TRBD1,TRBV5-6,TRBJ1-4,TGTGCCAGCAGCCCTAGGGCAGGGGGCCTAACTAATGAAAAACTGTTTTTT,CASSPRAGGLTNEKLFF
.,TRBD1,TRBV12-3/TRBV12-4,TRBJ1-6,TGTGCCAGCAGCCATTACAGGGGACCCTCACCCCTCCACTTT,CASSHYRGPSPLHF
.,.,TRBV28,TRBJ2-1,TGTGCCAGCAGTCCGCCTTTCGGAGCTGAGCAGTTCTTC,CASSPPFGAEQFF
many,TRBD2,TRBV11-2,TRBJ2-1,TGTGCCAGCAGCTTGGGACTAGCGGAGTACAATGAGCAGTTCTTC,CASSLGLAEYNEQFF
few,TRBD1,TRBV20-1,TRBJ1-5,TGCAGTGCTTCCGACAGGGCCCCCGATCAGCCCCAGCATTTT,CSASDRAPDQPQHF
.,.,TRBV6-8,TRBJ1-1,TGTGCCAGCAGCCGTGTAGGGCAAAGGACTGAAGCTTTCTTT,CASSRVGQRTEAFF
many,TRBD1,TRBV7-2,TRBJ2-5,TGTGCCAGCAGCAATCGCGGGACAGGGCGGGAGACCCAGTACTTC,CASSNRGTGRETQYF
.,TRBD1,TRBV7-2,TRBJ1-2,TGTGCCAGCACACCCGGGACAGGGGGCAAAAACCCCTATGGCTACACCTTC,CASTPGTGGKNPYGYTF
few,.,TRBV28,TRBJ1-1,TGTGCCAGCAGTTTAGAAGAAGCGTCTAGGATGAACACTGAAGCTTTCTTT,CASSLEEASRMNTEAFF
.,.,TRBV3-1,TRBJ2-6,TGTGCCAGCAGCCAAGGCCGGACAAGAAACTCTGGGGCCAACGTCCTGACTTTC,CASSQGRTRNSGANVLTF
many,.,TRBV5-1,TRBJ1-1,TGCGCCAGCAGCTCCCAACCGACAGGCAGTCAGGGCACTGAAGCTTTCTTT,CASSSQPTGSQGTEAFF
.,.,TRBV5-4,TRBJ2-1,TGTGCCAGCAGCTCAACTGGGGCAATGCGGGGCAATGAGCAGTTCTTC,CASSSTGAMRGNEQFF
few,.,TRBV2,TRBJ1-5,TGTGCCACCTCAGGGCCGAATAGCAATCAGCCCCAGCATTTT,CATSGPNSNQPQHF
.,.,TRBV7-6,TRBJ1-4,TGTGCCAGCAGCTTAGTAGCCCAGCTAAATGAAAAACTGTTTTTT,CASSLVAQLNEKLFF
.,.,TRBV2,TRBJ2-7,TGTGCCAGCATGGAAGGGATCTACGAGCAGTACTTC,CASMEGIYEQYF